This T cell receptor beta chain is from a study of blood T cell repertoires in COVID-19. As for the study in general: Acute-phase and convalescent COVID-19 samples originated in the United States, Italy and Spain. The cDNA or gDNA used as material had been derived from T cells, B-cell-depleted T cells, or PBMCs.

One Seattle source followed patients from active infection through their disease course. V lost 2 bases and J lost 0, with 8 bases in between. The CDR3 totals 15 residues. Germline V gene data show CDR1 as LNHDA and CDR2 as SQIVND (reference sequence). Per the original methods: Amplifying reference gene primers gave estimates of nucleated cell counts. Assay: immunoSEQ multiplex PCR; the TCRdb copy retains only in-frame clones and omits some. The D gene and trimming were derived from the DNA, and the V and J assignments and clone size from that table. Seen here are roughly 70,000 clones, about 90% observed once, and the top ten hold around 0.52%.

The sample comprised peripheral blood. This receptor was taken from a man aged 50 to 59 with COVID-19, enrolled during active disease. The chain recombines TRBV19 with TRBJ1-5; no definite D call. The CDR3 DNA sequence: TGTGCCAGTAGTATAATGCAGTATAGCAATCAGCCCCAGCATTTT. Translated: CASSIMQYSNQPQHF.